The entry below gives a single T cell receptor beta chain sequence along with its context. Its antigen is not known. The data are from a study of blood T cells in healthy people across ages. The germline gives CDR1 SGHRS, CDR2 YFSETQ. V was clipped by 2 bases and J by 10 bases, with 16 bases between them. The CDR3 contains 14 residues. Combining a sample-barcoded 5' primer with a J-beta primer mix, a second PCR ran for about 7 to 11 cycles. MiXCR, applied by TCRdb to the 5' RACE reads, yields one record per CDR3 protein. The sample includes over 1,500,000 distinct CDR3 sequences, about two fifths of them seen just once. Study findings and constraints: Comparison with aged donors showed that long-lived donors had more naive CD4+ cells and higher diversity. Naive T cell percentage strongly correlated with TCR beta diversity. In older individuals, TCR beta diversity per million T cells was lower, falling roughly linearly with age.

Total RNA amounts of at least 5.5 micrograms were extracted per sample. The sample was blood. J is TRBJ2-1 and V is TRBV5-1; D could derive from TRBD1 or TRBD2 (5 bases each). This clonotype was sampled from a human donor in good health. The CDR3 region has the DNA TGCGCCAGCAGCTTAGAGGGGTCCAACTACGAGCAGTTCTTC. Translating gives CASSLEGSNYEQFF.